Below, 19 T cell receptor beta chains from the same sample are listed, as sequenced in a study of T-cell reconstitution after alpha-beta-depleted transplantation in children. This sample's TCRbeta library carried unique molecular identifier barcodes. TCRdb called the PCR reads again in MiXCR, with one record for every CDR3 protein. Of 330,000 or so distinct CDR3 sequences listed, about 9.3% are singletons. Sequencing was performed on PBMCs from the stem cell graft donor, taken from the stem cell graft. These receptors were obtained from a human donor who donated a stem cell graft to a child with acute lymphoblastic leukemia.

In its sample, this clonotype was seen a few times. This CDR3 reads CSARETGVPNTGELFF. Written as DNA, the CDR3 is TGCAGTGCTAGAGAGACAGGGGTTCCGAACACCGGGGAGCTGTTTTTT. The chain recombines TRBV20-1 with TRBJ2-2, with 8 nucleotides matching TRBD1. Trimming cost V 0 bases and J 0 bases; bases outside gene matches: 3. The CDR3 covers 16 residues. Germline assignment: CDR1 DFQATT and CDR2 SNEGSKA (reference sequence).

A note on this clonotype: The junction does not match germline at one end; this may be a read error. The chain is built from TRBV7-9 and TRBJ1-2, with TRBD1 as a possible D gene (5 bases). The CDR3 covers 14 residues. CDR1 and CDR2 (germline): SEHNR, FQNEAQ (reference sequence). This chain's CDR3 is CASSSSGTEDGYPF. For the CDR3, the DNA is TGTGCCAGCAGCTCTTCCGGGACGGAGGATGGCTACCCCTTC.

The chain employs TRBV4-3 and TRBJ2-7; perhaps TRBD1 as D (6 bases). The V gene lost 4 bases and the J gene lost 7 bases, with 17 bases spanning the gap. The CDR3 contains 14 residues. CDR1 and CDR2 from the germline V gene are LGHNA and YSLEER. The CDR3 protein is CASSPSPGVEEQYF. DNA of the CDR3: TGCGCCAGCAGCCCCTCCCCAGGGGTGGAAGAGCAGTACTTC.

The V gene is TRBV27, the J gene TRBJ2-1, with D perhaps being TRBD1 or TRBD2 (6 bases each). This CDR3 spans 16 amino acids. The germline V and J ends were trimmed by 1 base and 7 bases, with 17 bases remaining between them. The germline V gene encodes CDR1 MNHEY and CDR2 SMNVEV (reference sequence). The CDR3 bases are TGTGCCAGCAGTTTATACGGGGGCGATTTAAAGAATGAGCAGTTCTTC. Its protein product is CASSLYGGDLKNEQFF.

The chain couples TRBV5-1 to TRBJ1-1; 8 bases agree with TRBD1. The CDR3 has 13 amino acids. Germline CDR1 reads SGHRS; CDR2 reads YFSETQ. The V gene end was trimmed by 4 bases and the J gene end by 6 bases; junction bases not matched to a gene: 5. The CDR3 DNA follows: TGCGCCAGCAGCGCAGGGGGCGTCGCTGAAGCTTTCTTT. Translating it yields CASSAGGVAEAFF. Using reference TRBV5-1 and TRBJ1-1 for the parts outside the CDR3, the full variable domain is KAGVTQTPRYLIKTRGQQVTLSCSPISGHRSVSWYQQTPGQGLQFLFEYFSETQRNKGNFPGRFSGRQFSNSRSEMNVSTLELGDSALYLCASSAGGVAEAFFGQGTRLTVV.

V and J are TRBV12-3 or TRBV12-4 and TRBJ2-7; D perhaps matches TRBD2 (6 bases). The V end was cut by 2 bases, the J end by 2 bases, with 13 bases between. The CDR3 extends over 15 amino acids. Written as DNA, the CDR3 is TGTGCCAGCAGTTTATCTTTCGGGGGTCCCTACGAGCAGTACTTC. It codes for CASSLSFGGPYEQYF.

Concerning this clonotype itself: This may be a read error: a much more frequent sequence differs by one nucleotide. The rearrangement joins TRBV6-5 to TRBJ2-3, with D unresolved. In germline, CDR1 is MNHEY, CDR2 SVGAGI. The CDR3 totals 13 residues. The CDR3 DNA reads TGTGCCACCAGTTACGCTGGGCGGGATACGCAGTATTTT. Residues: CATSYAGRDTQYF.

This clonotype came up many times. The V and J genes are TRBV27 and TRBJ2-2, with no clear D. The germline gives CDR1 MNHEY, CDR2 SMNVEV (reference sequence). Deletions cut 3 bases from V and 6 bases from J, with 5 bases between. The CDR3 runs 12 residues. The CDR3 DNA reads TGTGCCAGCAGTTTCAGCTCCGGGGAGCTGTTTTTT. It encodes CASSFSSGELFF.

The V gene is TRBV7-2, the J gene TRBJ2-7; 8 nucleotides agree with TRBD2. The germline V gene encodes CDR1 SGHTA and CDR2 FQGNSA. V lost 3 bases to trimming and J lost 2 bases; unmatched junction nucleotides: 6. This CDR3 comprises 15 residues. The CDR3 reads CASSLFAGGPYEQYF. For the CDR3, the DNA is TGTGCCAGCAGCTTGTTTGCGGGAGGCCCCTACGAGCAGTACTTC.

The chain combines TRBV29-1 with TRBJ2-7, with 11 bases lining up with TRBD2. CDR1 and CDR2 (germline): SQVTM, ANQGSEA. The V gene end was trimmed by 2 bases and the J gene end by 3 bases; junction bases not matched to a gene: 0. The CDR3 totals 13 residues. The CDR3 spells CSVELAGGYEQYF. In DNA form, the CDR3 reads TGCAGCGTTGAACTAGCGGGAGGCTACGAGCAGTACTTC.

This rearrangement joins TRBV7-2 to TRBJ2-3; D perhaps matches TRBD2 (5 bases). CDR1 and CDR2 (germline): SGHTA, FQGNSA. The CDR3 is 15 residues long. Trimming stripped 1 base from V and 0 bases from J, with 8 bases between. This CDR3 is CASSLVAKSTDTQYF. CDR3 coding DNA: TGTGCCAGCAGCTTAGTAGCGAAAAGCACAGATACGCAGTATTTT. The variable domain in full, with the rest retrieved from reference TRBV7-2 and TRBJ2-3, is GAGVSQSPSNKVTEKGKDVELRCDPISGHTALYWYRQSLGQGLEFLIYFQGNSAPDKSGLPSDRFSAERTGGSVSTLTIQRTQQEDSAVYLCASSLVAKSTDTQYFGPGTRLTVL.

In its sample, this clonotype was seen many times. The CDR3 region has the DNA TGTGCCAGCAGTTTAAGACACTACGAGCAGTACTTC. Its translation: CASSLRHYEQYF. This chain joins TRBV28 and TRBJ2-7; D unclear. The germline V gene has CDR1 MDHEN and CDR2 SYDVKM. The CDR3 is made up of 12 amino acids. Deletions cut 2 bases from V and 3 bases from J, with 5 bases between.

This clonotype has more than one count but fewer than ten. The chain carries TRBV12-3 or TRBV12-4 and TRBJ1-5; D ambiguous. With 6 bases removed from V and 0 bases from J, the gap between germline ends came to 9 bases. This CDR3 spans 14 amino acids. CDR3 region: CASSRIYSNQPQHF. The CDR3 nucleotides read TGTGCCAGCAGCAGAATCTATAGCAATCAGCCCCAGCATTTT.

V gene TRBV7-8 combines with J gene TRBJ1-2; a weak D match, TRBD1 (5 bases). Germline CDR1 reads SGHVS; CDR2 reads FQNEAQ. The CDR3 consists of 15 residues. Trimming took off 1 base at V and 3 bases at J, with 12 bases between the two ends. CDR3 bases: TGTGCCAGCAGCTTAGAAGGCCCGGGACACTATGGCTACACCTTC. Encoded protein: CASSLEGPGHYGYTF.

The sample holds a few counts of this clonotype. The rearrangement links TRBV5-1 to TRBJ2-7, with D perhaps TRBD2 (6 bases). This CDR3 is built from 14 residues. The ends were cut back, 3 bases at V and 7 bases at J, with 17 bases in the middle. The germline gives CDR1 SGHRS, CDR2 YFSETQ. The CDR3 sequence: CASSWGNRRGEQYF. The CDR3 nucleotides read TGCGCCAGCAGCTGGGGTAATAGGAGGGGAGAGCAGTACTTC.

This clonotype was found many times. V and J are TRBV6-5 and TRBJ1-5; no firm D call. V was cut by 5 bases and J by 4 bases, with 9 bases left in between. The length of the CDR3 is 13 residues. Germline CDR1 is MNHEY and CDR2 is SVGAGI. The CDR3 DNA follows: TGTGCCAGCAGTCGGGCAGCTAATCAGCCCCAGCATTTT. This sequence encodes CASSRAANQPQHF.

The genes are TRBV13 and TRBJ2-7; the match to TRBD2 covers 8 bases. The J segment lost 0 bases and the V segment lost 5 bases, leaving 24 bases of the junction unmatched. CDR3 length: 21 amino acids. Germline V lookup: CDR1 PRHDT, CDR2 FYEKMQ (reference sequence). CDR3 protein: CASSPSGFFSMKREHSYEQYF. CDR3 DNA sequence: TGTGCCAGCAGCCCAAGCGGGTTTTTTTCTATGAAGCGGGAGCACTCCTACGAGCAGTACTTC. Full variable domain (remainder filled in from reference TRBV13 and TRBJ2-7): AAGVIQSPRHLIKEKRETATLKCYPIPRHDTVYWYQQGPGQDPQFLISFYEKMQSDKGSIPDRFSAQQFSDYHSELNMSSLELGDSALYFCASSPSGFFSMKREHSYEQYFGPGTRLTVT.

In its sample, this clonotype was seen a few times. The chain has TRBV7-2 and TRBJ2-1; D remains ambiguous. The CDR3 consists of 13 residues. Trimming removed 2 bases from V and 10 bases from J, with 12 bases in between. Germline V gene lookup returns CDR1 SGHTA and CDR2 FQGNSA. The CDR3 bases are TGTGCCAGCAGCTTAATCTTGGACGGGGAGCAGTTCTTC. It specifies CASSLILDGEQFF.

This sequence joins TRBV5-1 and TRBJ2-2; TRBD1 aligns across 7 bases. V lost 4 bases, J lost 7 bases, and 7 bases stayed unmatched. CDR3 size: 14 residues. Per germline, CDR1 SGHRS and CDR2 YFSETQ. The CDR3 region has the DNA TGCGCCAGCAGCGCCGAGACAGGGATCGGGGAGCTGTTTTTT. Its translation is CASSAETGIGELFF.